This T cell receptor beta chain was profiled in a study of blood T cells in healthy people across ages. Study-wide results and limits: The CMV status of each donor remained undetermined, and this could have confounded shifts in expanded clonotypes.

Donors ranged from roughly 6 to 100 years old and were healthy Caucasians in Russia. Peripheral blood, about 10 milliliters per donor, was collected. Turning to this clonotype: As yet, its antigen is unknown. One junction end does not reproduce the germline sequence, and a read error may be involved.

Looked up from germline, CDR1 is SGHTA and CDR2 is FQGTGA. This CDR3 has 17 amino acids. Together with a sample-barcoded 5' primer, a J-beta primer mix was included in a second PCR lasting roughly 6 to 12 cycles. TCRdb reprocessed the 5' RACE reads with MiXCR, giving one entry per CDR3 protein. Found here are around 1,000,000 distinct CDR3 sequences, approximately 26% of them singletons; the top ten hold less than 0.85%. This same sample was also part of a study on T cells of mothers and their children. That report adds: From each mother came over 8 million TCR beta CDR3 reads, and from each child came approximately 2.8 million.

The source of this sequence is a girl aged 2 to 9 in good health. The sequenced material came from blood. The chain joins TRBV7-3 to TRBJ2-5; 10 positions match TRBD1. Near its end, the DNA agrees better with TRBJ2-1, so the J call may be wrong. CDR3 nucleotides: TGTGCCGGCAGCTTATATAGCGGGACAGGGGTACTAAATGAGCAGTTCTTC. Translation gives CAGSLYSGTGVLNEQFF.